This T cell receptor (beta chain) was observed in a study of cytomegalovirus exposure and HLA in healthy donors. Study findings and constraints: Cytomegalovirus status, reportedly, was diagnosed with high specificity and sensitivity by the classifier. The majority of TCR sequences were rare, yet some public TCRs appeared in many donors.

Germline assignment: CDR1 SGHTA and CDR2 FQGNSA. V lost 5 bases to trimming and J lost 2 bases; unmatched junction nucleotides: 8. The CDR3 covers 16 residues. Notes on this clone: What it recognizes is unknown.

The PCR had 60 Vbeta and 13 Jbeta primers. Profiling relied on immunoSEQ multiplex PCR, and the TCRdb table lists in-frame clones only, not all of them. The repertoire holds tens of thousands of clones, less than 75% seen once, with approximately 2.3% in the top ten. The origin of this receptor is a man aged 25-45 years in good health and CMV-seronegative. The specimen sequenced was PBMCs. V is TRBV7-2 and J is TRBJ2-1, with 8 bases identical to TRBD1. This CDR3 is CASSTWDRNPYNEQFF. The CDR3 DNA reads as TGTGCCAGCAGCACCTGGGACAGGAACCCCTACAATGAGCAGTTCTTC.